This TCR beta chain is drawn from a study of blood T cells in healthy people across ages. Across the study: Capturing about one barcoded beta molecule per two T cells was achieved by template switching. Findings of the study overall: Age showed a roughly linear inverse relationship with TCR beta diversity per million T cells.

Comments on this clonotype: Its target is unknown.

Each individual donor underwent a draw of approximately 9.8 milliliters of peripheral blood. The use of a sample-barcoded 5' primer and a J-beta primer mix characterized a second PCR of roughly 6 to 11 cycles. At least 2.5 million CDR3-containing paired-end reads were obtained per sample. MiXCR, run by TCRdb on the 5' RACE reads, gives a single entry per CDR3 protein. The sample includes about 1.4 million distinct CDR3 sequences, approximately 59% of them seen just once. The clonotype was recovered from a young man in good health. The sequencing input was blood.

In nucleotides, the CDR3 is TGTGCCAGCAGCGGGGCGACCTACACCGGGGAGCTGTTTTTT. Translation: CASSGATYTGELFF. The chain couples TRBV7-2 to TRBJ2-2; TRBD1 might be the D (5 bases). Trimming left V 5 bases short and J 3 bases short, with 10 bases between. Per the germline V gene, CDR1 is SGHTA and CDR2 is FQGNSA. The CDR3 has 14 amino acids.